The clone carrying this TCR beta chain was found many times. The germline V and J ends were trimmed by 4 bases and 3 bases, with 7 bases remaining between them. Germline V gives CDR1 SGHRS, CDR2 YFSETQ. The CDR3 loop spans 12 amino acids. The entry originates in a study of regulatory T cells in long-lasting Graves disease. Construction of TCR beta libraries relied on iRepertoire HTBI primers and on Arm-PCR targeting CDR3 regions. From the multiplex PCR reads, TCRdb called clonotypes with MiXCR, one entry per CDR3 protein. This sample yields some 370,000 distinct CDR3 sequences, of which roughly 20% are seen a single time; about 20% belongs to the top ten. Specified time point: persistent/refractory GD, antithyroid drugs over 5 years with positive TRAb. Researchers made the TCR library from RNA that was extracted from PBMCs.

The genes are TRBV5-1 and TRBJ1-2; D gene unclear. This receptor was obtained from a female donor with Graves disease. Specimen: peripheral blood mononuclear cells (PBMCs), collected when the disease was refractory, from a patient treated with antithyroid drugs. CDR3 in DNA: TGCGCCAGCAGCCCCCCGGACTATGGCTACACCTTC. This codes for CASSPPDYGYTF. Using reference TRBV5-1 and TRBJ1-2 for the parts outside the CDR3, the full variable domain is KAGVTQTPRYLIKTRGQQVTLSCSPISGHRSVSWYQQTPGQGLQFLFEYFSETQRNKGNFPGRFSGRQFSNSRSEMNVSTLELGDSALYLCASSPPDYGYTFGSGTRLTVV.